The present T cell receptor (beta chain) was sequenced within a study of blood T cell repertoires in COVID-19. How the authors handled the data: Nucleated cell counts were estimated from reference gene primer amplification. Data came from immunoSEQ multiplex PCR; TCRdb stores just in-frame clones and leaves some out. That table supplies the V and J calls and clone size; D and trimming were determined from the DNA. Of fewer than 250,000 clones detected, around nine tenths appear once; the ten largest clones hold roughly 0.79%. Enrolment of Seattle patients took place during active infection, and they were followed longitudinally. Notes on this clone: Other nucleotide sequences in the sample specify the same CDR3.

The length of the CDR3 is 14 residues. Trimming stripped 0 bases from V and 1 base from J, with 8 bases between. Germline V gene data show CDR1 as SGDLS and CDR2 as YYNGEE. The TCR was taken from a man aged 25-40 years with COVID-19, enrolled during active disease. Sequencing input: peripheral blood. The rearrangement joins TRBV9 to TRBJ2-7; D possibly corresponds to TRBD2 (6 bases). This chain's CDR3 is CASSVGSGSYEQYF. The CDR3 DNA sequence: TGTGCCAGCAGCGTAGGGAGCGGGTCCTACGAGCAGTACTTC. The whole variable domain, remainder taken from reference TRBV9 and TRBJ2-7, is DSGVTQTPKHLITATGQRVTLRCSPRSGDLSVYWYQQSLDQGLQFLIQYYNGEERAKGNILERFSAQQFPDLHSELNLSSLELGDSALYFCASSVGSGSYEQYFGPGTRLTVT.